The 8 T cell receptor beta chains below all came from one sample that was sequenced in a study of blood T cell repertoires in COVID-19. Some clones are missing from TCRdb's copy, which holds only in-frame ones; the method was immunoSEQ multiplex PCR. The top ten clones hold 1.2% to 1.5% of a sample with hundreds of thousands of clones, about 91% of them seen once. Sequencing used peripheral blood. The receptors derive from a man older than 75 with acute or convalescent COVID-19.

The chain uses TRBV27 and TRBJ2-2; 10 nucleotides match TRBD1. The germline gives CDR1 MNHEY, CDR2 SMNVEV (reference sequence). CDR3 size: 14 residues. J lost 6 bases, V lost 7 bases, and 5 bases had no gene match. The CDR3 loop reads CASTEGTGAGELFF. The DNA of the CDR3 is TGTGCCAGCACCGAAGGGACAGGGGCCGGGGAGCTGTTTTTT.

This clone turned up a few times. The same CDR3 arises from other DNA sequences in this sample as well. The rearrangement links TRBV19 to TRBJ1-4, with D unresolved. This CDR3 has 14 amino acids. Trimming pared 3 bases from V and 1 base from J, leaving 6 bases between. CDR1 is LNHDA and CDR2 is SQIVND in the germline V gene (reference sequence). The CDR3 nucleotides are TGTGCCAGTAGTATTCGGGGAACTAATGAAAAACTGTTTTTT. The encoded protein is CASSIRGTNEKLFF.

The chain is built from TRBV7-9 and TRBJ1-3, with D hard to call. Germline V gene lookup returns CDR1 SEHNR and CDR2 FQNEAQ (reference sequence). There are 15 residues in the CDR3. The V and J ends lost 5 bases and 5 bases respectively, with 16 bases between them. The CDR3 DNA reads TGTGCCAGCAGCCCCCGGGTCGAACCTAGAAACACCATATATTTT. Residues: CASSPRVEPRNTIYF. The entire variable domain, with the rest obtained from reference TRBV7-9 and TRBJ1-3, is as follows: DTGVSQNPRHKITKRGQNVTFRCDPISEHNRLYWYRQTLGQGPEFLTYFQNEAQLEKSRLLSDRFSAERPKGSFSTLEIQRTEQGDSAMYLCASSPRVEPRNTIYFGEGSWLTVV.

The genes are TRBV29-1 and TRBJ2-4; no clear D. With 3 bases removed from V and 7 bases from J, the gap between germline ends came to 13 bases. CDR3 length: 13 residues. Germline V gives CDR1 SQVTM, CDR2 ANQGSEA. This chain's CDR3 is CSVEGPTRNIQYF. CDR3 coding DNA: TGCAGCGTTGAGGGCCCCACAAGGAACATTCAGTACTTC.

As DNA, the CDR3 is TGTGCCAGCAGCTTGGAACTAGCGGGGCGAAACATTCAGTACTTC. Translation gives CASSLELAGRNIQYF. The chain combines TRBV5-4 with TRBJ2-4; 10 bases are a match to TRBD2. The germline gives CDR1 SGHNT, CDR2 YYREEE (reference sequence). The CDR3 length is 15 residues. After removal of 0 bases from V and 6 bases from J, the junction contained 3 bases not matched to a gene.

V and J are TRBV4-2 and TRBJ2-1; possible D gene TRBD1, 5 bases. V shed 1 base and J shed 0 bases, with 13 bases lying between them. From germline, CDR1 is LGHNA and CDR2 YNFKEQ. This CDR3 contains 17 residues. As DNA, the CDR3 is TGTGCCAGCAGCCAAGTGGGGCTAGACATCTCCTACAATGAGCAGTTCTTC. Amino acid sequence: CASSQVGLDISYNEQFF.

The CDR3 nucleotides read TGTGCCAGCAGTTTGTGGCGCCTAGCGGGTCACAATGAGCAGTTCTTC. Encoded protein: CASSLWRLAGHNEQFF. The chain is built from TRBV28 and TRBJ2-1, with TRBD2 matching over 8 bases. This CDR3 has 16 residues. The junction had 9 bases not matched to a gene; V was cut back by 3 bases and J by 5 bases. Germline assignment: CDR1 MDHEN and CDR2 SYDVKM.

This clone has just a few counts. The rearrangement uses TRBV18 and TRBJ2-7; maybe TRBD1 (5 bases). The CDR3 is 13 residues long. The ends were cut back, 3 bases at V and 7 bases at J, with 13 bases in the middle. The germline CDR1 and CDR2 sequences are KGHSH and LQKENI. The CDR3 DNA sequence: TGTGCCAGCTCACCTTTGATGTCAGGGGAGCAGTACTTC. It specifies CASSPLMSGEQYF.